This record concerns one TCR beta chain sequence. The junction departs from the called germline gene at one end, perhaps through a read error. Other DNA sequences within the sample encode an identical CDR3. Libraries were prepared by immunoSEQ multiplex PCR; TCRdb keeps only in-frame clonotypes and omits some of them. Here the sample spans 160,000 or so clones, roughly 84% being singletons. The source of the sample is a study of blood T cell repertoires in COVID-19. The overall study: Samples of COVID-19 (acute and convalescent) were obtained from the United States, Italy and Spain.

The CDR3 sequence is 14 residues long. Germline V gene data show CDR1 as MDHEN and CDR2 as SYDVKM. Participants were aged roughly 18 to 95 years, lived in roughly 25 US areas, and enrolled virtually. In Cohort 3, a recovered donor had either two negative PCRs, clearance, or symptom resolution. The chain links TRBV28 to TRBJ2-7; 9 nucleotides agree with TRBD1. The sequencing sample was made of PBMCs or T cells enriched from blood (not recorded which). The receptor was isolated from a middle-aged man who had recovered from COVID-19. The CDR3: CASSGTGRAYEQYF. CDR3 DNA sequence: TGTGCCAGCAGTGGGACAGGGAGGGCCTACGAGCAGTACTTT.